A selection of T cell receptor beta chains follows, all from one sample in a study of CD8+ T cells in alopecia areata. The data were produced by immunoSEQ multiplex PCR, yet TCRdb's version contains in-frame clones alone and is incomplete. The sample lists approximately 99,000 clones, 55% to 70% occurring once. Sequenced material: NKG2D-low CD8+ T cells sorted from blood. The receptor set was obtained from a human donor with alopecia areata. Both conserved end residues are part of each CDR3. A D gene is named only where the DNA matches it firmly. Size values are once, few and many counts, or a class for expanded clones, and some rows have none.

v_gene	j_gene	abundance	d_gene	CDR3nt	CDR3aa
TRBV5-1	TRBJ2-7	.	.	TGCGCCAGCAGCTTCGACCCGGCGGGTTACGAGCAGTACTTC	CASSFDPAGYEQYF
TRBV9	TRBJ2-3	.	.	TGTGCCAGCAGCGACCCGCTAGGGGTAACAGATACGCAGTATTTT	CASSDPLGVTDTQYF
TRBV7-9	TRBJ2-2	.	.	TGTGCCAGCACACCAAACACCGGGGAGCTGTTTTTT	CASTPNTGELFF
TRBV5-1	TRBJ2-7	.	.	TGCGCCAGCAACTTTTCCCCGAGCTCCTACGAGCAGTACTTC	CASNFSPSSYEQYF
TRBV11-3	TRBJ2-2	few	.	TGTGCCAGCAGTAGGTCTGGGAAAAACACCGGGGAGCTGTTTTTT	CASSRSGKNTGELFF
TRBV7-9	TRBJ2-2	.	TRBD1	TGTGCCAGCAGCTTAGGTCAGGGGGCCTCGGACACCGGGGAGCTGTTTTTT	CASSLGQGASDTGELFF
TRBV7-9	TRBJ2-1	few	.	TGTGCCAGCAGCCCTTGGGGGGGCCTTGAGCAGTTCTTC	CASSPWGGLEQFF
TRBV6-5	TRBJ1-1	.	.	TGTGCCAGCAGTAAAGGGGGTACTGAAGCTTTCTTT	CASSKGGTEAFF
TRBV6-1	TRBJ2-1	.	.	TGTGCCAGCAGTGATACGATCAACCGTTTCTATGAGCAGTTCTTC	CASSDTINRFYEQFF
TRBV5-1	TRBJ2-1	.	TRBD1	TGCGCCAGCAGCTTAGCCGGGACAGCATACAATGAGCAGTTCTTC	CASSLAGTAYNEQFF
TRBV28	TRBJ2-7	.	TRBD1	TGTGCCAGCAGCATCGGGACAGGGATGTACTTC	CASSIGTGMYF
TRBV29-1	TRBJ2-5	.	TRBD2	TGCAGCACCAACGGGGTAGCGGGAGTTGGAGAGACCCAGTACTTC	CSTNGVAGVGETQYF
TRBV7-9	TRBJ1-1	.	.	TGTGCCAGCAGTCCTACAGGGATCAACACTGAAGCTTTCTTT	CASSPTGINTEAFF
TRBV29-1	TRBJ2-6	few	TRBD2	TGCAGCGCCGCTCTTAGCGGGGGAAACTCTGGGGCCAACGTCCTGACTTTC	CSAALSGGNSGANVLTF
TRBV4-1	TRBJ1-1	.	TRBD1	TGCGCCAGCAGCCAAGATTCCAGGGGGAGGAGTGAAGCTTTCTTT	CASSQDSRGRSEAFF
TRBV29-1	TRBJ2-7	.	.	TGCAGCGTTGTGGGGGGAGCGGGCGATTTCGTCGAGCAGTACTTC	CSVVGGAGDFVEQYF
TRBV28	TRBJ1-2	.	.	TGTGCCAGCAGTTTCCCGGGCGGCGGCTACACCTTC	CASSFPGGGYTF
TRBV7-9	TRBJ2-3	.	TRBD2	TGTGCCAGCAGCCCCGGGACTAGCGGGAGCAGACGGGAGGATACGCAGTATTTT	CASSPGTSGSRREDTQYF
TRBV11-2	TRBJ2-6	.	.	TGTGCCAGCAGCTCCGTACCTTCTGGGGCCAACGTCCTGACTTTC	CASSSVPSGANVLTF
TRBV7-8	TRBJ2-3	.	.	TGTGCCAGCAGCTTTTTTGGCGATACGCAGTATTTT	CASSFFGDTQYF
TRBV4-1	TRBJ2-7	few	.	TGCGCCAGCAGCCAGGACCAGACTTACGAGCAGTACTTC	CASSQDQTYEQYF
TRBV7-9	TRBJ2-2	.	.	TGTGCCAGCAGCCCCCTAGCGCCCGGGGAGCTGTTTTTT	CASSPLAPGELFF
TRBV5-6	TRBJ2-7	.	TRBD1	TGTGCCAGCAAGATTGGGACAGGGCCCTACGAGCAGTACTTC	CASKIGTGPYEQYF
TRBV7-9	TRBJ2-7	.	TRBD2	TGTGCCAGCAGCCATCGGACTAGCGGGGGACTGTACGAGCAGTACTTC	CASSHRTSGGLYEQYF
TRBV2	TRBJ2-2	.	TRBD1	TGTGCCAGCAGTTCCGACAGGGCTTCCGGGGAGCTGTTTTTT	CASSSDRASGELFF
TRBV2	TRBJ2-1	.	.	TGTGCCAGCAGTGGGCTAGAAAATGAGCAGTTCTTC	CASSGLENEQFF
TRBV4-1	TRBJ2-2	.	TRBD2	TGCGCCAGCAGCCAAGATAGCGGGGTGGACACCGGGGAGCTGTTTTTT	CASSQDSGVDTGELFF
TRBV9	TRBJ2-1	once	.	TGTGCCAGCAGCGGCAGGGGAGATGAGCAGTTCTTC	CASSGRGDEQFF
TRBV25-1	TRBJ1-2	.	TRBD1	TGTGCCAGCAGTGAATTTGACAGGGCCCCCTATGGCTACACCTTC	CASSEFDRAPYGYTF
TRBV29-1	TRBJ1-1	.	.	TGCAGCCCGCCCCAGCCCATGAACACTGAAGCTTTCTTT	CSPPQPMNTEAFF
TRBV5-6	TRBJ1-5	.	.	TGTGCCAGCAGCTTACGGGGGGCCGTCAATCAGCCCCAGCATTTT	CASSLRGAVNQPQHF
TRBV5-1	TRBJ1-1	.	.	TGCGCCAGCAGCTTGGCCGGAGTAGGGGAACCTGAAGCTTTCTTT	CASSLAGVGEPEAFF
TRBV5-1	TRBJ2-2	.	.	TGCGCCAGCAGGGGGATTGATGGCGGGGAGCTGTTTTTT	CASRGIDGGELFF
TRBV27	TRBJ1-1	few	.	TGTGCCAGCAGTTTACCGGGCCGGGAAACTGAAGCTTTCTTT	CASSLPGRETEAFF
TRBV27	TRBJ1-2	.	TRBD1	TGTGCCAGCTGTGGACAGGAGAACTATGGCTACACCTTC	CASCGQENYGYTF
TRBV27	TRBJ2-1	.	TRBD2	TGTGCCAGCAGTTCCACGGGACTAGCGGGAGGTTCCTACAATGAGCAGTTCTTC	CASSSTGLAGGSYNEQFF
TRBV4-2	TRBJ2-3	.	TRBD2	TGTGCCAGCAGCCAGACCGGGACTAGGGGGGTGGATACGCAGTATTTT	CASSQTGTRGVDTQYF
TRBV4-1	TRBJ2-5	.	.	TGCGCCAGCAGCCAAGGGCAGGACGGGGTTTGGGCCCAGTACTTC	CASSQGQDGVWAQYF
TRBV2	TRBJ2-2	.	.	TGTGCCAGCATGAATTCGAGTGCCGGGGAGCTGTTTTTT	CASMNSSAGELFF
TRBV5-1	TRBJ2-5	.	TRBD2	TGCGCCAGCGGCTCCAGCGGGAGCCAAGAGACCCAGTACTTC	CASGSSGSQETQYF
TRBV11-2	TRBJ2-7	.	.	TGTGCCAGCAGCTTAATCGGCTACGAGCAGTACTTC	CASSLIGYEQYF
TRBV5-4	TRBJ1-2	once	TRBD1	TGTGCCAGCAGCTTGGGGGGGACAGATAACTATGGCTACACCTTC	CASSLGGTDNYGYTF